This T cell receptor beta chain stems from a study of early T cells in non-severe SARS-CoV-2 infection. Study background: Sequenced material consisted of bulk RNA (from unsorted whole blood), and chains were unpaired.

This clonotype was counted many times. Individual cDNA molecules received unique molecular identifiers. A single record per CDR3 protein comes from TCRdb applying MiXCR to the 5' RACE reads. The data hold fewer than 55,000 distinct CDR3 sequences, with approximately 4% observed a single time. CDR1 is PRHDT, CDR2 FYEKMQ, per germline (reference sequence). The CDR3 has 14 residues. Losses at the gene ends were 5 bases for V and 5 bases for J; bases not matched to a gene: 7. This TCR was recovered from an adult who was a healthcare worker with PCR-confirmed SARS-CoV-2 infection or an uninfected control (not recorded which). The V call is TRBV13, the J call TRBJ2-7, with 9 bases matching TRBD2. The material sequenced was whole blood. The DNA of the CDR3 is TGTGCCAGCAGCCTTAGCGGGAGAACCGACGAGCAGTACTTC. Its protein product is CASSLSGRTDEQYF.